The 30 T cell receptor beta chains below come from one sample, sequenced in a study of T cells in Graves' hyperthyroidism and ophthalmopathy (dated by TCRdb to between 2018 and 2021). The library was built by means of multiplex PCR. The listed sequencing device is Illumina HiSeq 2000. Amplification of TCR beta CDR3 regions was carried out from RNA transcripts. A first-round RT-PCR of the TCR CDR3 used the HTBI primer set with the Qiagen OneStep RT-PCR kit. TCRdb itself trimmed the public reads at Q25 with fastp, ran MiXCR and retained productive beta chains. CDR3 protein duplicates are merged, each entry listing the most common genes and DNA. This sample comprises about 640,000 distinct CDR3 sequences, less than 25% of them detected only once. The top ten clones comprise 30% to 40% of the sample. The material sequenced was blood. The receptors stem from a man between 25 and 39 years old with Graves' ophthalmopathy.

To note about this clonotype: A much larger clonotype is one base distant, so this may be a read error. V gene TRBV28 combines with J gene TRBJ2-3; tentative D call: TRBD2 (7 bases). Germline CDR1 is MDHEN and CDR2 is SYDVKM. The length of the CDR3 is 15 residues. The CDR3 nucleotides are TGTGCCAGCAGTTTTCTAGGGGGGGTTGAAGATACGCGGTATTTT. Translated, it gives CASSFLGGVEDTRYF. Full variable domain (missing parts from reference TRBV28 and TRBJ2-3): DVKVTQSSRYLVKRTGEKVFLECVQDMDHENMFWYRQDPGLGLRLIYFSYDVKMKEKGDIPEGYSVSREKKERFSLILESASTNQTSMYLCASSFLGGVEDTRYFGPGTRLTVL.

The rearrangement links TRBV5-1 to TRBJ1-4; D may be TRBD1 (6 bases). CDR3 size: 14 residues. Germline loops: CDR1 SGHRS, CDR2 YFSETQ. With 5 bases removed from V and 4 bases from J, the gap between germline ends came to 12 bases. In DNA form, the CDR3 reads TGCGCCAGCAGTCAACAGGGCGTTAATGAAAAACTGTTTTTT. Protein product: CASSQQGVNEKLFF.

This clonotype was observed a handful of times. The V and J genes are TRBV9 and TRBJ1-5; D uncertain. Germline V gene data show CDR1 as SGDLS and CDR2 as YYNGEE. This CDR3 has 16 residues. V lost 3 bases and J 3 bases, leaving 16 bases between the germline ends. Here the CDR3 reads CASSAASGSHNQPQHF. In DNA form, the CDR3 reads TGTGCCAGCAGCGCCGCTTCTGGGAGTCACAATCAGCCCCAGCATTTT. The whole variable domain, remainder taken from reference TRBV9 and TRBJ1-5, is DSGVTQTPKHLITATGQRVTLRCSPRSGDLSVYWYQQSLDQGLQFLIQYYNGEERAKGNILERFSAQQFPDLHSELNLSSLELGDSALYFCASSAASGSHNQPQHFGDGTRLSIL.

This clonotype has a single count. V is TRBV9 and J is TRBJ2-1; unclear D gene. The CDR3 loop spans 13 amino acids. V was clipped by 0 bases and J by 6 bases, with 7 bases between them. Germline V gene sequence: CDR1 SGDLS, CDR2 YYNGEE. The chain's CDR3 is CASSVAPRNEQFF. Written as DNA, the CDR3 is TGTGCCAGCAGCGTAGCTCCCCGCAATGAGCAGTTCTTC.

This clonotype has a handful of counts. This chain joins TRBV11-2 and TRBJ2-7, with TRBD2 matching over 7 bases. Germline CDR1 is SGHAT and CDR2 is FQNNGV. The CDR3 covers 16 residues. The V segment lost 0 bases and the J segment 2 bases; nucleotides outside the gene matches: 7. In nucleotides, the CDR3 is TGTGCCAGCAGCTTAGATCGGAGGGAGGGCCCCTACGAGCAGTACTTC. It yields the protein CASSLDRREGPYEQYF.

This clonotype was picked up many times. The chain joins TRBV28 to TRBJ1-2; 8 positions agree with TRBD1. The CDR3 is 15 amino acids. Germline CDR1 is MDHEN and CDR2 is SYDVKM. The ends lost 5 bases at V and 6 bases at J; junction bases unmatched: 11. The DNA for the CDR3 is TGTGCCAGCAGTGCTTCCGGGACAGGCGGCGATGGCTACACCTTC. Residues: CASSASGTGGDGYTF.

This clonotype was counted many times. The rearrangement uses TRBV30 and TRBJ1-1, with no clear D. This CDR3 has 11 amino acids. Trimming removed 2 bases from V and 6 bases from J, with 7 bases in between. Germline CDR1 and CDR2: GTSNPN and SVGIG (reference sequence). CDR3 loop: CAWSSDAEAFF. The DNA for the CDR3 is TGTGCCTGGAGTTCGGACGCTGAAGCTTTCTTT.

The chain couples TRBV5-1 to TRBJ2-7, with 8 bases fitting TRBD2. Germline V CDR1 and CDR2: SGHRS, YFSETQ. J was trimmed by 4 bases and V by 0 bases; bases with no gene match: 12. The CDR3 runs to 17 residues. CDR3 in DNA: TGCGCCAGCAGCTTGGCCAGAACGGGAGGGCCCTCGTACGAGCAGTACTTC. Translated: CASSLARTGGPSYEQYF.

The genes are TRBV4-1 and TRBJ2-5; D is ambiguous. Trimming cost V 4 bases and J 4 bases, with 10 bases left between them. The CDR3 has 13 amino acids. Germline CDR1 MGHRA, CDR2 YSYEKL. For the CDR3, the DNA is TGCGCCAGCAGCCGGTTCAGCAGAGAGACCCAGTACTTC. Protein: CASSRFSRETQYF.

In regard to this clonotype: Given a much more abundant clone one base away, this may be a read error. The gene calls are TRBV11-2 and TRBJ2-7; the D is unclear. The germline V and J ends were trimmed by 0 bases and 5 bases, with 14 bases remaining between them. Germline CDR1 is SGHAT and CDR2 is FQNNGV. There are 15 residues in the CDR3. CDR3 in DNA: TGTGCCAGCAGCTTAGACAGGCAAATTGTTGACGAGCAGTACTTC. It yields the protein CASSLDRQIVDEQYF. Full variable domain (rest looked up from reference TRBV11-2 and TRBJ2-7): EAGVAQSPRYKIIEKRQSVAFWCNPISGHATLYWYQQILGQGPKLLIQFQNNGVVDDSQLPKDRFSAERLKGVDSTLKIQPAKLEDSAVYLCASSLDRQIVDEQYFGPGTRLTVT.

This clonotype was recorded many times. V is TRBV20-1 and J is TRBJ2-1; D is undetermined. V dropped 1 base and J dropped 5 bases, with 15 bases sitting between them. The CDR3 length is 15 residues. Germline CDR1 is DFQATT and CDR2 is SNEGSKA (reference sequence). The chain's CDR3 is CSARGASFYNNEQFF. The CDR3, as DNA: TGCAGTGCTAGAGGCGCTTCATTCTACAACAATGAGCAGTTCTTC.

The sample holds a few counts of this clonotype. The genes are TRBV5-4 and TRBJ1-2; D remains unclear. Germline V gene data show CDR1 as SGHNT and CDR2 as YYREEE (reference sequence). The CDR3 runs to 13 residues. V was trimmed by 0 bases and J by 6 bases, leaving 9 bases between them. Here the CDR3 DNA reads TGTGCCAGCAGCTTGGAAGGCGACGATGGCTACACCTTC. Its protein is CASSLEGDDGYTF.

This clonotype was found many times. The rearrangement uses TRBV28 and TRBJ2-1; no clear D gene. The CDR3 has 14 residues. The germline V gene has CDR1 MDHEN and CDR2 SYDVKM. V was clipped by 3 bases and J by 5 bases, with 11 bases between them. Written as DNA, the CDR3 is TGTGCCAGCAGTTTTGGATCCTGGAACAATGAGCAGTTCTTC. Translation: CASSFGSWNNEQFF.

The genes are TRBV5-1 and TRBJ2-1; 8 positions match TRBD2. J gave up 8 bases and V 4 bases, and 8 bases lay outside the gene matches. The germline CDR1 and CDR2 sequences are SGHRS and YFSETQ. CDR3 size: 14 residues. CDR3 protein: CASSRAGVRYEQFF. In DNA form, the CDR3 reads TGCGCCAGCAGCCGAGCGGGAGTTCGGTATGAGCAGTTCTTC.

CDR3 nucleotides: TGTGCCAGCAGTGAAGTCGGGACTAGCGGAGTAAACAATGAGCAGTTCTTC. Translating it yields CASSEVGTSGVNNEQFF. The chain recombines TRBV2 with TRBJ2-1; 11 bases are a match to TRBD2. CDR1 and CDR2 from the germline V gene are SNHLY and FYNNEI. After removal of 1 base from V and 5 bases from J, the junction contained 7 bases not matched to a gene. The CDR3 totals 17 residues.

This clonotype was counted only a few times. The chain employs TRBV28 and TRBJ1-1, with a weak D call TRBD1 (6 bases). Germline V gene sequence: CDR1 MDHEN, CDR2 SYDVKM. V lost 7 bases, J lost 4 bases, and 10 bases lay in between. The CDR3 is 12 residues long. The CDR3 region is CASTRGGTEAFF. For the CDR3, the DNA is TGTGCCAGCACCAGGGGTGGCACTGAAGCTTTCTTT.

V gene TRBV27 combines with J gene TRBJ1-2; D perhaps matches TRBD1 (6 bases). CDR3 length: 15 residues. V was pared by 2 bases and J by 6 bases, with 16 bases between. The germline V gene has CDR1 MNHEY and CDR2 SMNVEV (reference sequence). The CDR3 spells CASSLLTGMPHGYTF. The CDR3 region has the DNA TGTGCCAGCAGTTTACTGACAGGCATGCCTCATGGCTACACCTTC.

On this clonotype itself: A much larger clone lies one base from this, so it may be a read error. The chain has TRBV28 and TRBJ1-5, with a weak D call TRBD1 (5 bases). This CDR3 is 15 amino acids long. Trimming took 3 bases from V and 9 from J, leaving 18 bases between them. Germline V CDR1 and CDR2: MDHEN, SYDVKM. The CDR3 sequence is CASSFGAGFWRPQHF. The CDR3 coding sequence is TGTGCCAGCAGTTTCGGGGCAGGGTTTTGGCGGCCCCAGCATTTT.

The chain joins TRBV4-1 to TRBJ2-7, with TRBD2 identical over 16 bases. Germline trimming cut 4 bases from V and 3 bases from J; bases unmatched to any gene: 6. Germline V lookup: CDR1 MGHRA, CDR2 YSYEKL. CDR3 length: 17 amino acids. As DNA, the CDR3 is TGCGCCAGCAGCCCCGGGACTAGCGGGAGGGTGGGCTACGAGCAGTACTTC. It codes for CASSPGTSGRVGYEQYF.

A few counts support this clonotype. The chain carries TRBV12-3 or TRBV12-4 and TRBJ1-5; TRBD1 matches 8 bases. The V segment lost 6 bases and the J segment 6 bases; nucleotides outside the gene matches: 7. This CDR3 comprises 14 residues. The CDR3 DNA follows: TGTGCCAGCAGCGAGACAGGGGCCCGTCAGCCCCAGCATTTT. Translated: CASSETGARQPQHF.

This clonotype was counted only a few times. The chain uses TRBV6-5 and TRBJ2-3; no clear D. The germline CDR1 and CDR2 sequences are MNHEY and SVGAGI. This CDR3 contains 13 residues. Between the trimmed V and J ends, which lost 1 base and 4 bases, there was a span of 6 bases. The DNA for the CDR3 is TGTGCCAGCAGTTACTTAGCCTCAGATACGCAGTATTTT. This encodes CASSYLASDTQYF.

This clonotype was seen only a few times. This chain connects TRBV12-5 to TRBJ2-3, with 9 bases that match TRBD1. V lost 4 bases and J lost 5; bases outside the gene matches: 7. Germline V gene data show CDR1 as LGHNT and CDR2 as FRNRAP. This CDR3 has 15 residues. DNA for the CDR3: TGTGCTAGTGGTTCCCCGGGACAGGGATTAGATACGCAGTATTTT. This encodes CASGSPGQGLDTQYF.

In this sample, this clonotype turned up many times. The chain carries TRBV6-1 and TRBJ1-5, with D possibly matching TRBD1 (6 bases). V was cut by 9 bases and J by 2 bases, with 17 bases left in between. The CDR3 length is 15 residues. Germline V lookup: CDR1 MNHNS, CDR2 SASEGT. The CDR3 is CASSGGRVGNQPQHF. As DNA, the CDR3 is TGTGCCAGTAGCGGGGGGCGCGTTGGCAATCAGCCCCAGCATTTT.

In its sample, this clonotype was seen many times. The chain is built from TRBV11-2 and TRBJ2-7, with D unresolved. From germline, CDR1 is SGHAT and CDR2 FQNNGV. The CDR3 covers 15 residues. With 3 bases removed from V and 0 bases from J, the gap between germline ends came to 12 bases. As DNA, the CDR3 is TGTGCCAGCAGCTTTCCAGGTCACAGCTCCTACGAGCAGTACTTC. Translated: CASSFPGHSSYEQYF. The full variable domain, its missing parts supplied by reference TRBV11-2 and TRBJ2-7, is EAGVAQSPRYKIIEKRQSVAFWCNPISGHATLYWYQQILGQGPKLLIQFQNNGVVDDSQLPKDRFSAERLKGVDSTLKIQPAKLEDSAVYLCASSFPGHSSYEQYFGPGTRLTVT.

This clonotype was picked up a small number of times. This chain connects TRBV28 to TRBJ1-2, with D possibly matching TRBD1 (5 bases). The germline V gene has CDR1 MDHEN and CDR2 SYDVKM. The CDR3 runs to 16 residues. Trimming stripped 4 bases from V and 1 base from J, with 16 bases between. The CDR3 spells CASSSSQGFLNYGYTF. The CDR3 DNA follows: TGTGCCAGCAGTTCATCGCAGGGTTTTCTTAACTATGGCTACACCTTC.

This clonotype occurred many times. The CDR3 sequence is CASSLEVASNQPQHF. CDR3 nucleotides: TGTGCCAGCAGCTTAGAGGTGGCGAGCAATCAGCCCCAGCATTTT. This chain uses TRBV11-2 with TRBJ1-5, with D hard to call. The V end was cut by 0 bases, the J end by 1 base, with 7 bases between. The CDR3 length is 15 residues. The V gene's germline CDR1 is SGHAT and CDR2 FQNNGV.

This clonotype was observed a handful of times. The chain combines TRBV28 with TRBJ2-5; possibly TRBD2 for D (5 bases). The CDR3 consists of 14 residues. Germline V gene lookup returns CDR1 MDHEN and CDR2 SYDVKM. V lost 2 bases, J lost 7 bases, and 14 bases lay in between. The CDR3 here is CASSLTGNFGTQYF. The DNA for the CDR3 is TGTGCCAGCAGTTTAACCGGGAATTTTGGGACCCAGTACTTC.

This clonotype showed up just a few times. V usage is TRBV27 and J usage is TRBJ2-3; tentative D call: TRBD2 (5 bases). In germline, CDR1 is MNHEY, CDR2 SMNVEV (reference sequence). V was trimmed by 4 bases and J by 2 bases, leaving 22 bases between them. The CDR3 spans 18 residues. CDR3 DNA: TGTGCCAGCAGTTCCGAGCCGGGAAGCCGGATGTCCACAGATACGCAGTATTTT. Protein: CASSSEPGSRMSTDTQYF.

This chain joins TRBV5-4 and TRBJ2-7; perhaps TRBD2 as D (6 bases). This CDR3 is 16 amino acids long. V dropped 4 bases and J dropped 0 bases, with 17 bases sitting between them. Germline V gene lookup returns CDR1 SGHNT and CDR2 YYREEE (reference sequence). CDR3 in DNA: TGTGCCAGCAGCCCGACCGCGGGAAAGAGCTCCTACGAGCAGTACTTC. It encodes CASSPTAGKSSYEQYF.

The J gene is TRBJ2-5, the V gene TRBV6-1; unclear D gene. V gave up 0 bases and J gave up 1 base, with 3 bases separating them. This CDR3 spans 13 amino acids. The germline V gene encodes CDR1 MNHNS and CDR2 SASEGT. CDR3 nucleotides: TGTGCCAGCAGTGAAGCGGCCCAAGAGACCCAGTACTTC. The encoded protein is CASSEAAQETQYF.